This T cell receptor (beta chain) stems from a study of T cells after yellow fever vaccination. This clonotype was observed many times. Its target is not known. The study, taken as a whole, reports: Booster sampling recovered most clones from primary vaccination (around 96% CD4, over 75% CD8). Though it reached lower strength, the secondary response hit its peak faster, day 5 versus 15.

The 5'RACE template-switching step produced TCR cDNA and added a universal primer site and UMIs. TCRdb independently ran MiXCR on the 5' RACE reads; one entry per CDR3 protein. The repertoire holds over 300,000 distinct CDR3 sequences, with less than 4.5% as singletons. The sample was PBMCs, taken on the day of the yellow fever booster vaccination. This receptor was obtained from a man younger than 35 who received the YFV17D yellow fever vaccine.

CDR3 DNA sequence: TGTGCCAGCAGCGTCTCCGGGACAGGGCTCTATGGCTACACCTTC. It specifies CASSVSGTGLYGYTF. This chain links TRBV7-3 with TRBJ1-2; TRBD1 aligns across 9 bases. This CDR3 region has 15 residues. With V trimmed by 5 bases and J by 4 bases, 8 bases remained unmatched. CDR1 is SGHTA and CDR2 is FQGTGA in the germline V gene.